This T cell receptor beta chain was recovered during a study of memory CD4+ T cells and cytomegalovirus serostatus. Single viable CD3+CD4+CD8-CD45RO+ cells were sorted as the memory CD4+ T cells. Serum IgG to CMV pp150, pp28, p38 and p52 defined serostatus. Broader study findings: Each of around 69 CMV-associated TCRbeta sequences occurred in one to five individuals.

Regarding this clone: Its antigen is currently unknown.

The repertoire was sequenced with immunoSEQ multiplex PCR; TCRdb's copy has only in-frame clones and lacks some. The sample yields more than 45,000 clones, roughly 80% seen once. The sequencing sample was made of memory CD4+ T cells from blood. The TCR sequence derives from an adult in good health and CMV-seropositive.

As DNA, the CDR3 is TGCGCCAGCAGCTTGGATGGGCCGGCGAGCAATCAGCCCCAGCATTTT. Its protein is CASSLDGPASNQPQHF. The genes are TRBV5-1 and TRBJ1-5; D gene unclear. Germline V gives CDR1 SGHRS, CDR2 YFSETQ. Trimming left V 0 bases short and J 1 base short, with 11 bases between. The CDR3 covers 16 residues.